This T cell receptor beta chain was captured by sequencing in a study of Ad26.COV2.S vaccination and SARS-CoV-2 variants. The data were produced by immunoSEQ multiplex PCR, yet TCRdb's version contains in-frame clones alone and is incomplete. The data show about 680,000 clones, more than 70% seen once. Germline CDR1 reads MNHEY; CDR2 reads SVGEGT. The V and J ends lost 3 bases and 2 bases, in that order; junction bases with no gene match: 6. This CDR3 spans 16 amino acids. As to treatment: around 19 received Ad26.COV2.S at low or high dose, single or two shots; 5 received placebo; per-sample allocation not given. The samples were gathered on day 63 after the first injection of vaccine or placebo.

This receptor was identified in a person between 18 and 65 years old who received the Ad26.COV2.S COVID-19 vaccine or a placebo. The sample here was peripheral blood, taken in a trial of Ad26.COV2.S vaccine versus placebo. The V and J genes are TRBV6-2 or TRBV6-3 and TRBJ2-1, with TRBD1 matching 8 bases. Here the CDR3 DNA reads TGTGCCAGCAGTTATCCCGAGGACAGGGCCTACAATGAGCAGTTCTTC. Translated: CASSYPEDRAYNEQFF.